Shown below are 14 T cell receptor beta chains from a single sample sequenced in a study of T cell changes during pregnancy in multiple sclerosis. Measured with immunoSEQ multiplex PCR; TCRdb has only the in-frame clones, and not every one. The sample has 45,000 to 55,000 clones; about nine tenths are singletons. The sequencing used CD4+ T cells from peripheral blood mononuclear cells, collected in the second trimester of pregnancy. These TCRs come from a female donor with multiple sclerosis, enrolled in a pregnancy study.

The CDR3, as DNA: TGTGCCAGCAGCTTCCGGACAGGGGGCAAAACAGATACGCAGTATTTT. This sequence encodes CASSFRTGGKTDTQYF. The gene calls are TRBV7-2 and TRBJ2-3, with 11 bases fitting TRBD1. Germline V gives CDR1 SGHTA, CDR2 FQGNSA. Trimming took 3 bases from V and 3 from J; bases not matched to a gene: 5. CDR3 length: 16 amino acids.

The CDR3 DNA reads as TGTGCCACCAGCAGAGATCCAGCTAGCTGGGAGCAGTACTTC. Encoded protein: CATSRDPASWEQYF. The chain recombines TRBV15 with TRBJ2-7; the D gene is possibly TRBD2 (5 bases). The CDR3 has 14 residues. Looked up from germline, CDR1 is LNHNV and CDR2 is YYDKDF (reference sequence). The V end was cut by 0 bases, the J end by 7 bases, with 13 bases between.

This CDR3 is CASSPRGDKETQYF. The CDR3 bases are TGCGCCAGCAGCCCCAGGGGGGATAAAGAGACCCAGTACTTC. The V and J genes are TRBV5-1 and TRBJ2-5, with TRBD1 as a possible D gene (7 bases). Germline V lookup: CDR1 SGHRS, CDR2 YFSETQ. The germline V and J ends were trimmed by 4 bases and 3 bases, with 13 bases remaining between them. The CDR3 sequence is 14 residues long.

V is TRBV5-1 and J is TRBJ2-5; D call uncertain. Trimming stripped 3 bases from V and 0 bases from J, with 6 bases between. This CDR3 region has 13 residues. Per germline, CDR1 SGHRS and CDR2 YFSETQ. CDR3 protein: CASSSQYQETQYF. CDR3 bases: TGCGCCAGCAGCTCTCAGTACCAAGAGACCCAGTACTTC.

The CDR3 sequence is CASRVRQGARETQYF. Here the CDR3 DNA reads TGTGCCAGCCGAGTCCGACAGGGGGCCAGGGAGACCCAGTACTTC. The chain is built from TRBV2 and TRBJ2-5; 10 bases line up with TRBD1. The germline gives CDR1 SNHLY, CDR2 FYNNEI. V shed 8 bases, J shed 5 bases, and the junction held 11 bases outside the gene matches. This CDR3 region has 15 residues.

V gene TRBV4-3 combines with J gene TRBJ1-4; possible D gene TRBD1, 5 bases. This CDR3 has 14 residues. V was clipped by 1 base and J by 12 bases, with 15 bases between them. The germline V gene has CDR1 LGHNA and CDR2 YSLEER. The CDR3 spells CASSQGAWAGELFF. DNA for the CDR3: TGCGCCAGCAGCCAAGGGGCCTGGGCGGGGGAACTGTTTTTT.

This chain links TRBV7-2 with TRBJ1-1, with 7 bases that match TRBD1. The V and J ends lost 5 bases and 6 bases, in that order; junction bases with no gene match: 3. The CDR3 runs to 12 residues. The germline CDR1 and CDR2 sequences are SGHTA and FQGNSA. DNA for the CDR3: TGTGCCAGCAGCCCGCAGGGGGCTGAAGCTTTCTTT. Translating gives CASSPQGAEAFF.

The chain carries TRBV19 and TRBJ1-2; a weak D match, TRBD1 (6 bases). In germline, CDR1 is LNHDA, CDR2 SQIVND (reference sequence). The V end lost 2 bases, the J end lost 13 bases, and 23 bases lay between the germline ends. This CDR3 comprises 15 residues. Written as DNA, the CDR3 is TGTGCCAGTAGTATAAAGGGCGGCAGGGGCGAACCGAGCACCTTC. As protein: CASSIKGGRGEPSTF.

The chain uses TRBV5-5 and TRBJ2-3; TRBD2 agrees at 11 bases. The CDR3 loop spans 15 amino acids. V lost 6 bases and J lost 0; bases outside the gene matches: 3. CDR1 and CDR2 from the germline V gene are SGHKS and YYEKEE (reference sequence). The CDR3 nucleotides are TGTGCCAGCAAGACTAGCGGGACTAGCACAGATACGCAGTATTTT. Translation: CASKTSGTSTDTQYF.

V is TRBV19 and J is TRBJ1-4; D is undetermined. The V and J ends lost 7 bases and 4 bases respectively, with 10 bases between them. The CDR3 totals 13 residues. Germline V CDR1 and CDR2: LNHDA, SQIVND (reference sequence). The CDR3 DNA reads TGTGCCAGTAAGCGGTACATTAATGAAAAACTGTTTTTT. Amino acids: CASKRYINEKLFF.

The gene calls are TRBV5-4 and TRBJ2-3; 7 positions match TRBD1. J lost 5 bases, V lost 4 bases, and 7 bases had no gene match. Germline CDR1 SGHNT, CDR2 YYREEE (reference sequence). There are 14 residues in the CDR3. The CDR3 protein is CASSPGTAQDTQYF. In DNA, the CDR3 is TGTGCCAGCAGCCCCGGGACAGCCCAAGATACGCAGTATTTT.

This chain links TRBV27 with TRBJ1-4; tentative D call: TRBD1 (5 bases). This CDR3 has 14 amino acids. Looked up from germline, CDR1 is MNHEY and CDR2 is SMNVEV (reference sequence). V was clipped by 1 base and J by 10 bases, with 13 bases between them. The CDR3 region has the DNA TGTGCCAGCAGTTTATGGGGGGACGGAGGAAAACTGTTTTTT. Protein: CASSLWGDGGKLFF.

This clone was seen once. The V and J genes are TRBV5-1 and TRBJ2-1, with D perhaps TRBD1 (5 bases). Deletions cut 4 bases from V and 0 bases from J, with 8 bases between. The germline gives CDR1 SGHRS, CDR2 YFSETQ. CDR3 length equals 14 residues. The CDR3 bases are TGCGCCAGCAGCCCTGGGGCCTCCTACAATGAGCAGTTCTTC. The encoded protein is CASSPGASYNEQFF. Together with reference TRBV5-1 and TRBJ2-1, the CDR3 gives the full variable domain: KAGVTQTPRYLIKTRGQQVTLSCSPISGHRSVSWYQQTPGQGLQFLFEYFSETQRNKGNFPGRFSGRQFSNSRSEMNVSTLELGDSALYLCASSPGASYNEQFFGPGTRLTVL.

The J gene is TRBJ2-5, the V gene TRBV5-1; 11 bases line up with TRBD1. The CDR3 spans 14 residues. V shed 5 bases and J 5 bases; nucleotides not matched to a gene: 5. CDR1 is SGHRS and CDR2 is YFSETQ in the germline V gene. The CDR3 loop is CASRTGQGEETQYF. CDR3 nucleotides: TGCGCCAGCAGGACGGGACAGGGGGAGGAGACCCAGTACTTC.